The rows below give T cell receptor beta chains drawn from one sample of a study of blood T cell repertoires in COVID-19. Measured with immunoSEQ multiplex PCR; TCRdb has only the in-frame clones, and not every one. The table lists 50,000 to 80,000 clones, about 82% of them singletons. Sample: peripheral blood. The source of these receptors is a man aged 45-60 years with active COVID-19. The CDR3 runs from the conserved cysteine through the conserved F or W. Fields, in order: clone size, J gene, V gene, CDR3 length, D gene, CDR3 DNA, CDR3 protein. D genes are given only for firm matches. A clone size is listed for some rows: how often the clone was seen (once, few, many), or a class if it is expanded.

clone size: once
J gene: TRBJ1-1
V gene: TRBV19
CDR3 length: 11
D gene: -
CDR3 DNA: TGTGCCAGTAGTATCAGGTCTGAAGCTTTCTTT
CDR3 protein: CASSIRSEAFF

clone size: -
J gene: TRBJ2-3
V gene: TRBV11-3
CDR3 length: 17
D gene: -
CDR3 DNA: TGTGCCAGCAGCTTAGATACGGGGGTAGCTAGCACAGATACGCAGTATTTT
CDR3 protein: CASSLDTGVASTDTQYF

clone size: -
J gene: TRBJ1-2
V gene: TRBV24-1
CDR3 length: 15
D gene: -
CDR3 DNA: TGTGCCACCAGTGATTTGGGGGGGTCCGTGAGGGGCTACACCTTC
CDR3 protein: CATSDLGGSVRGYTF

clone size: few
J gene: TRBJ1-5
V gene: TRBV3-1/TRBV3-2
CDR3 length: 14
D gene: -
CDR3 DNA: TGTGCCAGCAGCCTTCGAGATAGCAATCAGCCCCAGCATTTT
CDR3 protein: CASSLRDSNQPQHF

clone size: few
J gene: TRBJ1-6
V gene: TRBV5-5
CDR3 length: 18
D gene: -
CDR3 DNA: TGTGCCAGCAGCTCCACTACAGGGATGTGGAATTATAATTCACCCCTCCACTTT
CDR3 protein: CASSSTTGMWNYNSPLHF

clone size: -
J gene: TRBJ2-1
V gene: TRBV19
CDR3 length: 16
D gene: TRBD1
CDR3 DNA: TGTGCCAGTAGTAGGGGGCGGACAGGGATAGGTAATGAGCAGTTCTTC
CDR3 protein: CASSRGRTGIGNEQFF

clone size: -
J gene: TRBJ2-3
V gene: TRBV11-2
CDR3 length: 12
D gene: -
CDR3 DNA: TGTGCCAGCAGCCCAGGGAGGGATACGCAGTATTTT
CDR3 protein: CASSPGRDTQYF

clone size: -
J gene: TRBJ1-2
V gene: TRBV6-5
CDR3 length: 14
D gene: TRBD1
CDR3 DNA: TGTGCCAGCAGTTACGGACAGGGAAACTATGGCTACACCTTC
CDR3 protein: CASSYGQGNYGYTF

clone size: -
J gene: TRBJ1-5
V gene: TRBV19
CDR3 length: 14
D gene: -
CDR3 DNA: TGTGCCAGTAGTAATCAGGGGTTAAGTCAGCCCCAGCATTTT
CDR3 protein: CASSNQGLSQPQHF

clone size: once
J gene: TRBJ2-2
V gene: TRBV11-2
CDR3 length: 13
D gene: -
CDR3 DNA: TGTGCCAGCAGCAACACCAACACCGGGGAGCTGTTTTTT
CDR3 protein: CASSNTNTGELFF

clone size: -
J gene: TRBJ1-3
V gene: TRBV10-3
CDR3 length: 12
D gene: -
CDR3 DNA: TGTGCCATCCCCTCTGCGGCTAACACCATATATTTT
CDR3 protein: CAIPSAANTIYF

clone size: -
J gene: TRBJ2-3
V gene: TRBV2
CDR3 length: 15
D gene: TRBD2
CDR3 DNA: TGTGCCAGCAGTGTTTCGGGACTAGGCACAGATACGCAGTATTTT
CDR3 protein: CASSVSGLGTDTQYF

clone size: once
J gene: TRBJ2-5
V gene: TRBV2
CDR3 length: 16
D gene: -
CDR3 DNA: TGTGCCAGCAGTGGAAGCCCAGGGGAGTCCCAAGAGACCCAGTACTTC
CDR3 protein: CASSGSPGESQETQYF

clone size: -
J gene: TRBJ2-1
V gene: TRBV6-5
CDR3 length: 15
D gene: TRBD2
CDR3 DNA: TGTGCCAGCAGTCCTGTAGCGGGTGCCGGCAATGAGCAGTTCTTC
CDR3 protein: CASSPVAGAGNEQFF

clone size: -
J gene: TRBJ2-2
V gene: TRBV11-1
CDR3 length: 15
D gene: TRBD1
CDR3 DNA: TGTGCCAGCAGCTTACGAGGACAGGGGCACGGGGAGCTGTTTTTT
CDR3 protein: CASSLRGQGHGELFF

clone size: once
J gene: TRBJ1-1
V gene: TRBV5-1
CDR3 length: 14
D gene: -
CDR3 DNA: TGCGCCAGCAGCTTAATAGGAGGGCACACTGAAGCTTTCTTT
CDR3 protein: CASSLIGGHTEAFF

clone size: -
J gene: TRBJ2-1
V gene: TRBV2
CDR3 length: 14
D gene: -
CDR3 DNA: TGTGCCAGCAGTGGGCTAGCGTCTTACAATGAGCAGTTCTTC
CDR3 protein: CASSGLASYNEQFF

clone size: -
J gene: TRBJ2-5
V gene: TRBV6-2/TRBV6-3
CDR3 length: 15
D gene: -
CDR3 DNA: TGTGCCAGCAGTCCGGGACTCACCAACAGGGAGACCCAGTACTTC
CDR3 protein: CASSPGLTNRETQYF

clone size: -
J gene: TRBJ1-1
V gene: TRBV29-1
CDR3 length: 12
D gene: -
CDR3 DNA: TGCAGCGTGGGAGGAGTTTACACTGAAGCTTTCTTT
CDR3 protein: CSVGGVYTEAFF

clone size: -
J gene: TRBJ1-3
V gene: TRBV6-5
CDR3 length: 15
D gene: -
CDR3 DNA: TGTGCCAGCAGTTACGCGGGATCCACTGGAAACACCATATATTTT
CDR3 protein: CASSYAGSTGNTIYF

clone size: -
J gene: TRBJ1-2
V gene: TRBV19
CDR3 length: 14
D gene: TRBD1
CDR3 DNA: TGTGCCAGTAGTATAGGGACAGGGACCTATGGCTACACCTTC
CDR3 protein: CASSIGTGTYGYTF

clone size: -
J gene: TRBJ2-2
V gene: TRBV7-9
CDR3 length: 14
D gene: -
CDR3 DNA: TGTGCCAGCAGCTTAGACCAGAAAACCGGGGAGCTGTTTTTT
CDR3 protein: CASSLDQKTGELFF

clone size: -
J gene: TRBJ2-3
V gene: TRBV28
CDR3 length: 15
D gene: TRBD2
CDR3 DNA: TGTGCCAGCAGACCTAGCGGGGGGGCCACAGATACGCAGTATTTT
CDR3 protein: CASRPSGGATDTQYF

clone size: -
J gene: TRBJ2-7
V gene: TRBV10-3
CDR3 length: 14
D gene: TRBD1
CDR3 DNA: TGTGCCATCAGTACGGACAGGGGCTCCTACGAGCAGTACTTC
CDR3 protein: CAISTDRGSYEQYF

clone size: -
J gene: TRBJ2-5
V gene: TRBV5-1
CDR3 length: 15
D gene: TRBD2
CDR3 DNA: TGCGCCAGCAGCTTGGGCCCGGGGGGACAAGAGACCCAGTACTTC
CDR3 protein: CASSLGPGGQETQYF

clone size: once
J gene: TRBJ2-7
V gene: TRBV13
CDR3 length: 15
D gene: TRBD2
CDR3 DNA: TGTGCCAGCAGCTTAGGCCGGCGGGGAGGGTACGAGCAGTACTTC
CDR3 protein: CASSLGRRGGYEQYF

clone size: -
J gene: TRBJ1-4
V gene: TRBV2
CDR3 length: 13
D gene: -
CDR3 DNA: TGTGCCAGCAGAGACGCGGGGAGTGAAAAACTGTTTTTT
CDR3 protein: CASRDAGSEKLFF

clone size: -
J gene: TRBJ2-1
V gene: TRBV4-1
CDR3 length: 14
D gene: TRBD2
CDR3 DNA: TGCGCCAGCAGCCCTAGCGGGGAGCGTCACCGTGCGTTCTTC
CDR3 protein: CASSPSGERHRAFF

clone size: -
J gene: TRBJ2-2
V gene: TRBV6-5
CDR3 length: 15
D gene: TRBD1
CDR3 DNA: TGTGCCAGCAGTTACGACAGGGGGATCGCCGGGGAGCTGTTTTTT
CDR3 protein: CASSYDRGIAGELFF

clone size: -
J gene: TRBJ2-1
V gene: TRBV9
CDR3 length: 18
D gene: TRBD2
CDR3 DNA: TGTGCCAGCAGCGTAGCTTCCGGGAAGGGTAGCGGGGGCAATGAGCAGTTCTTC
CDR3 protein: CASSVASGKGSGGNEQFF

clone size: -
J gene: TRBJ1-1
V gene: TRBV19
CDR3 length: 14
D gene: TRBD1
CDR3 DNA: TGTGCCAGTAGTAGACAGGGAATATACACTGAAGCTTTCTTT
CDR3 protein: CASSRQGIYTEAFF

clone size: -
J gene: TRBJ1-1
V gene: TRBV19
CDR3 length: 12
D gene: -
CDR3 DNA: TGTGCCAGTGGAGGGGTGAACACTGAAGCTTTCTTT
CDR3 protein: CASGGVNTEAFF